This TCR beta chain was profiled in a study of blood T cell repertoires in COVID-19. Study overall: Sites across the United States, Italy and Spain contributed samples from acute and convalescent COVID-19. Sample material is recorded as cDNA or gDNA derived from T cells, B-cell-depleted T cells, or PBMCs.

With 7 bases clipped from V and 0 bases from J, the junction kept 6 bases outside the gene matches. This CDR3 has 15 amino acids. From germline, CDR1 is MNHEY and CDR2 SVGAGI. Here immunoSEQ multiplex PCR was the method, and the copy in TCRdb shows in-frame clones only, minus some. The data hold 150,000 to 180,000 clones, with about 86% observed a single time. The source material was peripheral blood. The receptor's source is a woman aged 60-75 years with acute or convalescent COVID-19. This chain connects TRBV6-5 to TRBJ2-3; 8 nucleotides agree with TRBD2. The CDR3 nucleotides are TGTGCCAGCAAAAAGCGGGGGCGCAGCACAGATACGCAGTATTTT. It yields the protein CASKKRGRSTDTQYF.